The sample holds many counts of the clone carrying this T cell receptor beta chain. Its antigen remains unidentified. The germline V and J ends were trimmed by 3 bases and 0 bases, with 9 bases remaining between them. This CDR3 spans 15 amino acids. CDR1 and CDR2 from the germline V gene are WSHSY and SAAADI. TCR beta CDR3 sequences were amplified from RNA transcripts. First-round RT-PCR of the TCR CDR3 relied on the HTBI primer set. TCRdb ran MiXCR on the multiplex PCR reads and lists one entry per CDR3 protein. The data hold roughly 240,000 distinct CDR3 sequences, with approximately 24% observed a single time. This sample is drawn from a study of T cells in Graves' hyperthyroidism and ophthalmopathy. Study outcomes and limitations: Blood held most thyroid clonotypes expanded above 0.001 frequency. Using 13 V-J features, a model discriminated ophthalmopathy from stable hyperthyroidism. It was a median around 6 months before onset that the model predicted ophthalmopathy.

Duration under 3 months, a NOSPECS grade of at least 4, and a Clinical Activity Score of at least 3 characterized the ophthalmopathy patients. The TCR originated in a woman aged 40 to 49 with Graves' ophthalmopathy. The chain couples TRBV10-2 to TRBJ1-5; no clear D. The sequenced material came from blood. CDR3 loop: CASSDTRYSNQPQHF. The CDR3 coding sequence is TGCGCCAGCAGTGATACCAGATATAGCAATCAGCCCCAGCATTTT.